This record looks at one TCR beta chain sequence and its context. The data derive from a study of cytomegalovirus exposure and HLA in healthy donors. V lost 5 bases and J lost 4, with 8 bases in between. CDR3 length: 13 amino acids. Germline CDR1 and CDR2: MRHNA and SNTAGT. This PCR relied on a set of 60 Vbeta primers and 13 Jbeta primers. Sequencing used immunoSEQ multiplex PCR; TCRdb keeps in-frame clones, though not all of them. This table holds about 130,000 clones, approximately 78% found once. The sample was PBMCs. The V call is TRBV6-4, the J call TRBJ2-2, with TRBD2 as a possible D gene (5 bases). The source of this sequence is a woman in her 30s in good health and CMV-seronegative. For the CDR3, the DNA is TGTGCCAGCAGTCGGGATCCCACCGGGGAGCTGTTTTTT. Translation gives CASSRDPTGELFF.